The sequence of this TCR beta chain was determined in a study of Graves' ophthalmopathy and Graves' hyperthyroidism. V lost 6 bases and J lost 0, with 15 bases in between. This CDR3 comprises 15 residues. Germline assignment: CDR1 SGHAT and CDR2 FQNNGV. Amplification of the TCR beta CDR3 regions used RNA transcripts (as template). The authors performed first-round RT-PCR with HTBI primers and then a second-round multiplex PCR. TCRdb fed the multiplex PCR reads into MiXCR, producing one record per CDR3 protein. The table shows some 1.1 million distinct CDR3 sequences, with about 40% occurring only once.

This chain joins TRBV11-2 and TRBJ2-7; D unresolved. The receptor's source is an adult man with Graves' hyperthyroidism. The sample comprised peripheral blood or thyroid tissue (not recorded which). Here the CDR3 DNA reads TGTGCCAGCAGTTTTTTGACACTCAGCTCCTACGAGCAGTACTTC. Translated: CASSFLTLSSYEQYF. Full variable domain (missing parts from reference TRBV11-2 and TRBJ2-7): EAGVAQSPRYKIIEKRQSVAFWCNPISGHATLYWYQQILGQGPKLLIQFQNNGVVDDSQLPKDRFSAERLKGVDSTLKIQPAKLEDSAVYLCASSFLTLSSYEQYFGPGTRLTVT.